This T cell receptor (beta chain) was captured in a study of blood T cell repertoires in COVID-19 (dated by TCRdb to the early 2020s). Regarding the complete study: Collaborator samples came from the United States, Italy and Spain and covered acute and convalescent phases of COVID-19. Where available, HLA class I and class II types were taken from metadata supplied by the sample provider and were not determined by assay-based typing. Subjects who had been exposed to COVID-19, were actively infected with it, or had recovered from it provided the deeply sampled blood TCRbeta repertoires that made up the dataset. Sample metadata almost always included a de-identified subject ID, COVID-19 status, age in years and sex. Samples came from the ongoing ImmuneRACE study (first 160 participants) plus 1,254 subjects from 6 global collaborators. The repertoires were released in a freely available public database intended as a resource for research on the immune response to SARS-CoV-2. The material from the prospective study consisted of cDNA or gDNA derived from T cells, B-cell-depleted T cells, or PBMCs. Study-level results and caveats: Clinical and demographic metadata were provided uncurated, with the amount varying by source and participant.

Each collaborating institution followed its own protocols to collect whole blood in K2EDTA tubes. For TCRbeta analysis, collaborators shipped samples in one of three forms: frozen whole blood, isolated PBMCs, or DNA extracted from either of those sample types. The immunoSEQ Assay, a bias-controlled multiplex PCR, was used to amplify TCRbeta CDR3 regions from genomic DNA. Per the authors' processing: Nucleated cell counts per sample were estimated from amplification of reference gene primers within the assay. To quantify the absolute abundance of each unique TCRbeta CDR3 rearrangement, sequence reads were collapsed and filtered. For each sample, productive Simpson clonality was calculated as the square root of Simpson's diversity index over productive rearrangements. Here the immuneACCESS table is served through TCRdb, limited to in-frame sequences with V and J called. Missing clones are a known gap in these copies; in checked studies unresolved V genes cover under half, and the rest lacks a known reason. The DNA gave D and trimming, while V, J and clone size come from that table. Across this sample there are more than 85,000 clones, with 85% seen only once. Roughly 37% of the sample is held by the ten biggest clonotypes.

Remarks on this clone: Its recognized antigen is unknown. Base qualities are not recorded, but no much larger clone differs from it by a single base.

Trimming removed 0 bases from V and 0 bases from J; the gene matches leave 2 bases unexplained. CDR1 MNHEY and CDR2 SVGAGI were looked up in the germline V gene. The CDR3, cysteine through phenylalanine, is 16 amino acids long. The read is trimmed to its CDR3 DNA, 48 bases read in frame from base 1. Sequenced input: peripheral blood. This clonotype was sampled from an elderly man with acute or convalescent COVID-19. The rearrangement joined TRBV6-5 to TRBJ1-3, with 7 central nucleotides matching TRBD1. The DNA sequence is TGTGCCAGCAGTTACTCGAGGGACAGCTCTGGAAACACCATATATTTT. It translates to CASSYSRDSSGNTIYF.